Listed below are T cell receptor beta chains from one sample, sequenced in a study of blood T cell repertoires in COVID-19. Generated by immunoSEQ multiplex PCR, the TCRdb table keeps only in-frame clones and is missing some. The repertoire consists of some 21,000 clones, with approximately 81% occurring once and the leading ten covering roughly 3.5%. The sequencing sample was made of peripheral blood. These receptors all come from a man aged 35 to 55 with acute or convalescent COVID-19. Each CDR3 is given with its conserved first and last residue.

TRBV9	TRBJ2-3	CASSARQGRSTDTQYF
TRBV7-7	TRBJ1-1	CASSWSGTGEPEAFF
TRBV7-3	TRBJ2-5	CASSLVGAENQETQYF
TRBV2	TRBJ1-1	CASRERQAMNTEAFF
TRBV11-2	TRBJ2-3	CASSFEGDSTDTQYF
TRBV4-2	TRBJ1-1	CASSPRQGLNTEAFF
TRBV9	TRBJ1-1	CASSVLGTPNTEAFF
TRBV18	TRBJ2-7	CASSPETGGSGEQYF
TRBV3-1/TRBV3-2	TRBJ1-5	CASSYSGGSQPQHF
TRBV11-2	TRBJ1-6	CASSLVVGGSSYNSPLHF
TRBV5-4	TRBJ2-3	CASSFDANPTDTQYF
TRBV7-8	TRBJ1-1	CASSFGQGANTEAFF